These T cell receptor beta chains were read from a single sample in a study of T cell changes during pregnancy in multiple sclerosis. Using immunoSEQ multiplex PCR, the repertoire was profiled, and TCRdb retains in-frame clones only, with some absent. In the table there are 40,000 or so clones, about nine tenths of which are singletons. The source was CD4+ T cells from peripheral blood mononuclear cells, collected in the third trimester of pregnancy. These receptors were obtained from a female donor with multiple sclerosis, enrolled in a pregnancy study. CDR3s include the opening cysteine and the closing phenylalanine or tryptophan. D genes are given only for firm matches. A row's size may be missing; if present it is once, few, many or a size class.

clone size | J gene | V gene | D gene | CDR3 protein | CDR3 DNA
. | TRBJ2-1 | TRBV19 | TRBD1 | CASSSWGQFNEQFF | TGTGCCAGTAGTAGCTGGGGACAGTTCAATGAGCAGTTCTTC
once | TRBJ2-7 | TRBV11-2 | TRBD1 | CASSLAGQGQYEQYF | TGTGCCAGCAGCTTAGCCGGACAGGGTCAGTACGAGCAGTACTTC
once | TRBJ1-1 | TRBV19 | . | CASRVRENTEAFF | TGTGCCAGTAGGGTTCGGGAGAACACTGAAGCTTTCTTT
. | TRBJ1-1 | TRBV30 | TRBD1 | CAWSGTGGDTEAFF | TGTGCCTGGAGTGGGACAGGGGGGGACACTGAAGCTTTCTTT
. | TRBJ1-4 | TRBV7-9 | TRBD1 | CASSQQTGGGKLFF | TGTGCCAGCAGCCAACAAACAGGGGGAGGAAAACTGTTTTTT
. | TRBJ2-7 | TRBV7-3 | . | CASSLIGGSEQYF | TGTGCCAGCAGCTTAATTGGAGGGTCCGAGCAGTACTTC
once | TRBJ2-1 | TRBV28 | TRBD1 | CASGQVYNEQFF | TGTGCCAGCGGACAGGTATACAATGAGCAGTTCTTC
. | TRBJ1-2 | TRBV5-1 | . | CASSLLSDGYTF | TGCGCCAGCAGCTTGTTATCGGATGGCTACACCTTC
. | TRBJ2-5 | TRBV30 | TRBD1 | CAWHRGKETQYF | TGTGCCTGGCACAGGGGGAAAGAGACCCAGTACTTC
. | TRBJ1-2 | TRBV5-1 | . | CASSLSQSRGYTF | TGCGCCAGCAGCTTGTCACAGTCCCGAGGCTACACCTTC
once | TRBJ2-2 | TRBV7-8 | . | CASVPEQLYTGELFF | TGTGCCAGCGTCCCCGAGCAATTATACACCGGGGAGCTGTTTTTT
medium-sized | TRBJ1-1 | TRBV18 | . | CASSPVQGVDRNTEAFF | TGTGCCAGCTCACCAGTTCAAGGGGTGGACAGGAACACTGAAGCTTTCTTT
. | TRBJ2-1 | TRBV11-2 | . | CASSLGFLGYNEQFF | TGTGCCAGCAGCTTAGGCTTCCTCGGCTACAATGAGCAGTTCTTC
. | TRBJ2-1 | TRBV29-1 | . | CSVAGAYNEQFF | TGCAGCGTTGCGGGGGCCTACAATGAGCAGTTCTTC
. | TRBJ1-1 | TRBV19 | TRBD1 | CASSQLSTGTTEAFF | TGTGCCAGTAGCCAACTCTCGACAGGGACCACTGAAGCTTTCTTT
. | TRBJ2-7 | TRBV6-6 | TRBD2 | CASRTTSGSSYEQYF | TGTGCCAGCAGGACCACTAGCGGGAGTTCCTACGAGCAGTACTTC
. | TRBJ2-2 | TRBV19 | . | CASSIEGTRGNKNTGELFF | TGTGCCAGTAGTATAGAAGGGACTCGGGGTAACAAGAACACCGGGGAGCTGTTTTTT
once | TRBJ1-5 | TRBV4-1 | TRBD1 | CASSQVDRSDQPQHF | TGCGCCAGCAGCCAAGTGGACAGGTCCGATCAGCCCCAGCATTTT
. | TRBJ2-1 | TRBV19 | . | CASSIGGFGRGSSYNEQFF | TGTGCCAGTAGTATAGGCGGGTTTGGACGGGGGAGCTCCTACAATGAGCAGTTCTTC
. | TRBJ1-4 | TRBV28 | . | CGSTKHSTNEKLFF | TGTGGGTCAACGAAACATTCAACTAATGAAAAACTGTTTTTT
. | TRBJ1-1 | TRBV5-1 | . | CASRESTAGGTEAFF | TGCGCCAGCAGAGAAAGCACAGCCGGAGGCACTGAAGCTTTCTTT
. | TRBJ2-3 | TRBV11-2 | . | CASSSRTTSTDTQYF | TGTGCCAGCAGCTCGAGGACTACCTCCACAGATACGCAGTATTTT
. | TRBJ2-1 | TRBV11-2 | TRBD2 | CASSLDPGLANEQFF | TGTGCCAGCAGCTTAGATCCCGGACTAGCCAATGAGCAGTTCTTC
. | TRBJ2-2 | TRBV4-1 | . | CASSRGSRGFSTGELFF | TGCGCCAGCAGCCGAGGATCCCGAGGGTTTTCCACCGGGGAGCTGTTTTTT
. | TRBJ2-7 | TRBV18 | . | CASSAQKNYEQYF | TGTGCCAGCTCAGCCCAGAAGAACTACGAGCAGTACTTC
. | TRBJ2-7 | TRBV18 | TRBD1 | CASSPDRGRYEQYF | TGTGCCAGCTCACCGGACAGGGGACGGTACGAGCAGTACTTC
. | TRBJ1-5 | TRBV7-2 | . | CASSPTGTINQPQHF | TGTGCCAGCAGCCCTACAGGGACAATCAATCAGCCCCAGCATTTT
. | TRBJ2-3 | TRBV18 | . | CASSPRASTDTQYF | TGTGCCAGCTCACCTCGAGCTAGCACAGATACGCAGTATTTT
. | TRBJ1-5 | TRBV19 | . | CASSMRVGGFDQPQHF | TGTGCCAGTAGTATGAGGGTAGGGGGATTTGACCAGCCCCAGCATTTT
. | TRBJ1-3 | TRBV5-5 | TRBD1 | CASSYGTGGNTIYF | TGTGCCAGCAGCTATGGGACAGGGGGAAACACCATATATTTT
. | TRBJ1-3 | TRBV30 | . | CALGIGNTIYF | TGTGCTTTGGGCATCGGAAACACCATATATTTT
. | TRBJ2-3 | TRBV7-6 | . | CASSPGPTDTQYF | TGTGCCAGCAGCCCAGGCCCCACAGATACGCAGTATTTT
. | TRBJ2-3 | TRBV5-1 | TRBD2 | CASSLGSSGSDTQYF | TGCGCCAGCAGCTTGGGGTCTAGCGGGAGCGATACGCAGTATTTT
. | TRBJ2-1 | TRBV7-2 | . | CASSLDGSSYNEQFF | TGTGCCAGCAGCTTAGACGGGAGCTCCTACAATGAGCAGTTCTTC
. | TRBJ2-5 | TRBV25-1 | TRBD2 | CASSGLRTSGALETQYF | TGTGCCAGCAGCGGCCTACGGACTAGCGGGGCCCTGGAGACCCAGTACTTC
. | TRBJ2-1 | TRBV28 | TRBD2 | CASRIRLPTSRSGRATYNEQFF | TGTGCCAGCAGAATCCGATTGCCTACGTCTCGTAGCGGGAGGGCAACCTACAATGAGCAGTTCTTC
. | TRBJ2-7 | TRBV6-5 | TRBD2 | CASSRTPGRGGEQYF | TGTGCCAGCAGCCGTACGCCGGGGCGGGGGGGCGAGCAGTACTTC
. | TRBJ2-1 | TRBV14 | . | CASSQVTLVSSYNEQFF | TGTGCCAGCAGCCAGGTCACTCTAGTTTCTTCCTACAATGAGCAGTTCTTC
. | TRBJ2-7 | TRBV4-1 | TRBD1 | CASSQAWGQGINEQYF | TGCGCCAGCAGCCAAGCCTGGGGACAGGGGATAAACGAGCAGTACTTC
. | TRBJ2-7 | TRBV18 | TRBD2 | CASSPYLTSGSVYEQYF | TGTGCCAGCTCACCATATCTAACTAGCGGGAGTGTCTACGAGCAGTACTTC
. | TRBJ2-5 | TRBV11-2 | . | CASSQTGNQETQYF | TGTGCCAGCAGCCAAACAGGGAACCAAGAGACCCAGTACTTC
. | TRBJ1-1 | TRBV18 | . | CASSPSLHDGEAFF | TGTGCCAGCTCACCAAGTCTTCACGACGGGGAAGCTTTCTTT
. | TRBJ1-2 | TRBV29-1 | . | CSVGGFANYGYTF | TGCAGCGTGGGGGGGTTCGCTAACTATGGCTACACCTTC
. | TRBJ2-7 | TRBV5-1 | . | CASSASAYEQYF | TGCGCCAGCAGTGCTAGCGCCTACGAGCAGTACTTC
. | TRBJ1-4 | TRBV5-1 | TRBD1 | CASSLTGFNEKLFF | TGCGCCAGCAGCCTGACAGGGTTTAATGAAAAACTGTTTTTT